This TCR beta chain emerged from a study of blood T cell repertoires in COVID-19. Overall study: Samples representing acute and convalescent COVID-19 were sourced from the United States, Italy and Spain. Sources were T cells, B-cell-depleted T cells, or PBMCs; the material itself was cDNA or gDNA.

In the study's own analysis: Nucleated cell counts were estimated from reference gene primer amplification. Using immunoSEQ multiplex PCR, the repertoire was profiled, and TCRdb retains in-frame clones only, with some absent. V, J and clone size were drawn from that table, and D and trimming were deduced from the DNA. The sample gives fewer than 250,000 clones, 65% to 90% of which show up once; about 7.4% is in the top ten. Germline-derived CDR1 and CDR2 are PRHDT and FYEKMQ (reference sequence). Between the trimmed V and J ends, which lost 3 bases and 0 bases, there was a span of 12 bases. There are 16 residues in the CDR3.

What was sequenced was peripheral blood. This chain joins TRBV13 and TRBJ2-1, with a weak D call TRBD1 (5 bases). This receptor was obtained from a woman between 50 and 59 years old with acute or convalescent COVID-19. CDR3 amino acids: CASSLRTFSSYNEQFF. The DNA of the CDR3 is TGTGCCAGCAGCTTGAGGACATTTAGCTCCTACAATGAGCAGTTCTTC.